This section outlines one T cell receptor (beta chain) sequence together with its context. This sample was included in a study of T cell clonotyping in hematopoietic cell transplantation. Profiling relied on immunoSEQ multiplex PCR, and the TCRdb table lists in-frame clones only, not all of them. Seen here are roughly 11,000 clones, roughly nine tenths observed once, and the top ten hold over 3%. The CDR3 is made up of 16 amino acids. Trimming pared 5 bases from V and 3 bases from J, leaving 14 bases between. In germline, CDR1 is LNHDA, CDR2 SQIVND (reference sequence). This sequence originates from a human donor who either received an allogeneic hematopoietic cell transplant for a myeloid malignancy or was a related donor (not recorded which). Some clones in this sample may be carry-over from other donors' samples. The specimen was peripheral blood mononuclear cells. The genes are TRBV19 and TRBJ1-6; D may be TRBD1 (5 bases). The CDR3 region has the DNA TGTGCCAGTAGTTCGCTGGGGGAGATCTATAATTCACCCCTCCACTTT. This encodes CASSSLGEIYNSPLHF.